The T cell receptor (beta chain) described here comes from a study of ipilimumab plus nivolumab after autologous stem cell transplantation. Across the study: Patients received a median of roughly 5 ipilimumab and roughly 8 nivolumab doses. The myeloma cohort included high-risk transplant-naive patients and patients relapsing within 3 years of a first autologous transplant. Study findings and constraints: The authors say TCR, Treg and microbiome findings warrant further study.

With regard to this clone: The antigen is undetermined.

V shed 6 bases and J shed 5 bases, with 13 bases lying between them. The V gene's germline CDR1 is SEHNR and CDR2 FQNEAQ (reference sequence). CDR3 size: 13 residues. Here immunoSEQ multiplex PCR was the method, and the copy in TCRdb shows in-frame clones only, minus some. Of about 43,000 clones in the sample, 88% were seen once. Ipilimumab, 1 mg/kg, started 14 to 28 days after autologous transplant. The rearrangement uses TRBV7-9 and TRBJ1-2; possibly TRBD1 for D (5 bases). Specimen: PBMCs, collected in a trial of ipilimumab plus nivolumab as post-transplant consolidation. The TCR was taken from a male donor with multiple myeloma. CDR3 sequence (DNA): TGTGCCAGCAGACAATCAGGGATGTATGGCTACACCTTC. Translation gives CASRQSGMYGYTF.